This TCR beta chain was identified during a study of cytomegalovirus exposure and HLA in healthy donors. The study, taken as a whole, reports: High specificity and sensitivity for cytomegalovirus status were reported for the classifier. Despite most TCR sequences being rare, some public TCRs occurred in many donors. HLA restriction was apparent for most CMV-associated TCR beta chains in a later analysis.

Points on this clone: Its antigen is undetermined.

13 Jbeta primers and 60 Vbeta primers were used for the PCR. As handled by the study authors: Roughly 11 million of the 80 million or so unique TCR beta chains counted in a later analysis were shared. TCRdb's copy holds only in-frame clones and misses some; the assay was immunoSEQ multiplex PCR. D and trimming come from the DNA, and the V and J calls and clone size come from that table. The sample contains about 110,000 clones, 77% of which appear only once. This CDR3 has 14 residues. Germline CDR1 SNHLY, CDR2 FYNNEI. Trimming removed 11 bases from V and 10 bases from J, with 26 bases in between. Sequenced: PBMCs. V gene TRBV2 combines with J gene TRBJ1-1; D not resolved. This TCR was sampled from a male donor in good health and CMV-seronegative. The CDR3 here is CAVSLWAPWGGAFF. The CDR3 DNA follows: TGTGCCGTTTCCCTTTGGGCTCCTTGGGGAGGAGCTTTCTTT.